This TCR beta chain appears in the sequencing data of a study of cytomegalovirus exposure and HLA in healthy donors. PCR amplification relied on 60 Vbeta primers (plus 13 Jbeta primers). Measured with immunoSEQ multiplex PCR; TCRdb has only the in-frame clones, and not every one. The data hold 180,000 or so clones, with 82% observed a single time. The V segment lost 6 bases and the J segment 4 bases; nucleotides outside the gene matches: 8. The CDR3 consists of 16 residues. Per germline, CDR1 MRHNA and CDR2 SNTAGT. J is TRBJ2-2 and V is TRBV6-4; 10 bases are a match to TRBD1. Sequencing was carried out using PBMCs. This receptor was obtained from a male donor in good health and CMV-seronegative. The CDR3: CASRRGQGIGTGELFF. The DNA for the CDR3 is TGTGCCAGCAGGCGGGGACAGGGGATTGGCACCGGGGAGCTGTTTTTT.